This TCR beta chain comes out of a study of blood T cells in healthy people across ages. Every donor gave approximately 10 milliliters of peripheral blood. Together with a sample-barcoded 5' primer, a J-beta primer mix was included in a second PCR lasting about 7 to 12 cycles. In TCRdb, the 5' RACE reads were re-called with MiXCR into one record per CDR3 protein. In the table there are hundreds of thousands of distinct CDR3 sequences, around 52% of which are singletons. Study-level findings and limits: PBMCs that were unsorted prevented a conclusive naive versus antigen-experienced comparison.

This clonotype was seen more than once but under ten times. Its antigen remains unknown. Per germline, CDR1 SGHDT and CDR2 YYEEEE. This CDR3 region has 15 residues. V lost 3 bases and J lost 6; bases outside the gene matches: 5. The specimen sequenced was blood. The receptor comes from a woman of 80 years or more in good health. The chain employs TRBV5-6 and TRBJ2-1, with 11 bases fitting TRBD2. The CDR3 sequence is CASSCGTSGGNEQFF. CDR3 coding DNA: TGTGCCAGCAGCTGCGGGACTAGCGGCGGCAATGAGCAGTTCTTC. The variable domain in full, completed from reference TRBV5-6 and TRBJ2-1, reads DAGVTQSPTHLIKTRGQQVTLRCSPKSGHDTVSWYQQALGQGPQFIFQYYEEEERQRGNFPDRFSGHQFPNYSSELNVNALLLGDSALYLCASSCGTSGGNEQFFGPGTRLTVL.